These 15 T cell receptor beta chains originate from one sample sequenced in a study of Ad26.COV2.S vaccination and SARS-CoV-2 variants. Described treatment: roughly 19 received Ad26.COV2.S at low or high dose, single or two shots; roughly five received placebo; per-sample allocation not given. Specimens were obtained on day 63 following the first vaccine or placebo injection. The assay was immunoSEQ multiplex PCR, and TCRdb's table has in-frame clones only and misses some. The sample has roughly 240,000 clones; 88% are singletons. The sample in question was peripheral blood, obtained in a trial of Ad26.COV2.S vaccine versus placebo. The receptor source for this set is a person aged 18-65 years who received the Ad26.COV2.S COVID-19 vaccine or a placebo.

This chain uses TRBV5-1 with TRBJ1-4; D unclear. This CDR3 contains 13 residues. V dropped 3 bases and J dropped 8 bases, with 11 bases sitting between them. Germline CDR1 SGHRS, CDR2 YFSETQ. Here the CDR3 reads CASSSREREKLFF. The CDR3 nucleotides are TGCGCCAGCAGCTCGAGGGAGAGGGAAAAACTGTTTTTT.

The V gene is TRBV4-3, the J gene TRBJ2-3; TRBD2 agrees at 11 bases. Germline loops: CDR1 LGHNA, CDR2 YSLEER. This CDR3 contains 20 residues. V was clipped by 0 bases and J by 4 bases; unmatched bases: 15. CDR3 sequence: CASSQEAPASGRLTADTQYF. The DNA for the CDR3 is TGCGCCAGCAGCCAAGAAGCGCCGGCTAGCGGGAGGTTAACGGCAGATACGCAGTATTTT.

V and J are TRBV10-3 and TRBJ2-7; D remains ambiguous. CDR1 ENHRY and CDR2 SYGVKD come from the germline V gene. Between the trimmed V and J ends, which lost 5 bases and 1 base, there was a span of 9 bases. This CDR3 has 13 amino acids. The CDR3 DNA sequence: TGTGCCATCAGTTGGGATCATTCCTACGAGCAGTACTTC. Translating gives CAISWDHSYEQYF.

This chain connects TRBV9 to TRBJ1-2; perhaps TRBD1 as D (5 bases). Germline V gene data show CDR1 as SGDLS and CDR2 as YYNGEE. Trimming shortened V by 3 bases and J by 0 bases, and 15 bases separated the two germline ends. CDR3 size: 16 residues. CDR3 sequence: CASSARGEATNYGYTF. The CDR3 nucleotides read TGTGCCAGCAGCGCGAGGGGCGAAGCTACTAACTATGGCTACACCTTC.

The sample holds one count of this clone. The V call is TRBV6-2 or TRBV6-3, the J call TRBJ2-4, with 7 positions matching TRBD1. CDR3 size: 14 residues. Unmatched junction bases numbered 4, after V lost 5 bases and J lost 3 bases. Germline loops: CDR1 MNHEY, CDR2 SVGEGT. The DNA of the CDR3 is TGTGCCAGCAGTGCCACAGGGGTCAAAAACATTCAGTACTTC. Protein: CASSATGVKNIQYF.

The V gene is TRBV5-1, the J gene TRBJ1-2, with 7 nucleotides matching TRBD1. There are 14 residues in the CDR3. The trim removed 4 bases at V and 3 bases at J, leaving 6 bases unmatched. From germline, CDR1 is SGHRS and CDR2 YFSETQ. The CDR3 bases are TGCGCCAGCAGCACTACAGGGGACGACTATGGCTACACCTTC. It yields the protein CASSTTGDDYGYTF.

This chain links TRBV6-6 with TRBJ1-2, with D possibly matching TRBD1 (5 bases). Germline V gene data show CDR1 as MNHNY and CDR2 as SVGAGI (reference sequence). The V gene lost 0 bases and the J gene lost 4 bases, with 9 bases spanning the gap. The CDR3 extends over 14 amino acids. Here the CDR3 reads CASSYSRGLYGYTF. The DNA of the CDR3 is TGTGCCAGCAGTTACTCTAGGGGACTCTATGGCTACACCTTC.

This chain uses TRBV19 with TRBJ2-7; 7 bases agree with TRBD1. This CDR3 has 14 residues. Germline V gene lookup returns CDR1 LNHDA and CDR2 SQIVND (reference sequence). J gave up 0 bases and V 5 bases, and 4 bases lay outside the gene matches. CDR3 in amino acids: CASSAQGSSYEQYF. CDR3 nucleotide sequence: TGTGCCAGTAGTGCACAGGGGTCCTCCTACGAGCAGTACTTC.

The chain recombines TRBV4-2 with TRBJ2-1, with 7 nucleotides matching TRBD1. J was trimmed by 7 bases and V by 4 bases; bases with no gene match: 7. This CDR3 spans 14 amino acids. Per the germline V gene, CDR1 is LGHNA and CDR2 is YNFKEQ. CDR3 region: CASSLEQGRNEQFF. CDR3 DNA: TGTGCCAGCAGCCTAGAACAGGGGCGGAATGAGCAGTTCTTC.

The chain uses TRBV5-6 and TRBJ1-5, with a weak D call TRBD1 (5 bases). Germline V gene sequence: CDR1 SGHDT, CDR2 YYEEEE. V lost 4 bases, J lost 6 bases, and 17 bases lay in between. This CDR3 spans 15 amino acids. CDR3 in amino acids: CASSGSMGPGQPQHF. DNA of the CDR3: TGTGCCAGCAGCGGGTCGATGGGGCCGGGTCAGCCCCAGCATTTT.

V is TRBV5-1 and J is TRBJ2-7; D gene ambiguous. V was cut by 8 bases and J by 3 bases, with 9 bases left in between. Germline CDR1 SGHRS, CDR2 YFSETQ. This CDR3 has 11 residues. This CDR3 is CASSYNYEQYF. CDR3 nucleotides: TGCGCCAGTTCCTACAACTACGAGCAGTACTTC.

This rearrangement joins TRBV4-2 to TRBJ2-7; TRBD2 matches at 7 bases. The CDR3 runs to 20 residues. Germline CDR1 reads LGHNA; CDR2 reads YNFKEQ. The V segment lost 0 bases and the J segment 3 bases; nucleotides outside the gene matches: 20. The CDR3: CASSQDRSASGPARVYEQYF. The DNA of the CDR3 is TGTGCCAGCAGCCAAGATAGGAGCGCTAGCGGTCCCGCTAGGGTCTACGAGCAGTACTTC.

The chain is built from TRBV10-2 and TRBJ1-1; 8 bases line up with TRBD1. There are 15 residues in the CDR3. Per the germline V gene, CDR1 is WSHSY and CDR2 is SAAADI. V was clipped by 6 bases and J by 6 bases; unmatched bases: 12. This CDR3 reads CASRDRGGWVPEAFF. The CDR3 DNA is TGCGCCAGCAGAGACAGGGGAGGATGGGTTCCTGAAGCTTTCTTT.

The V and J genes are TRBV4-1 and TRBJ2-7, with D perhaps matching TRBD2 (7 bases). Deletions cut 0 bases from V and 6 bases from J, with 18 bases between. This CDR3 region has 16 residues. The germline gives CDR1 MGHRA, CDR2 YSYEKL. CDR3 in DNA: TGCGCCAGCAGCCAAGATCGGGGGGCCAAAGAGAGCGAGCAGTACTTC. This codes for CASSQDRGAKESEQYF.

V gene TRBV12-3 or TRBV12-4 combines with J gene TRBJ2-7, with TRBD1 matching over 7 bases. With V trimmed by 7 bases and J by 5 bases, 8 bases remained unmatched. This CDR3 region has 13 residues. As DNA, the CDR3 is TGTGCCAGCACCCTAGGGGGCTTTAACGAGCAGTACTTC. The encoded protein is CASTLGGFNEQYF.